The 13 T cell receptor beta chains below all came from one sample that was sequenced in a study of T cells in Graves' hyperthyroidism and ophthalmopathy. Amplification targeted TCR beta CDR3 regions from RNA transcripts. HTBI primers drove first-round RT-PCR of the TCR CDR3. MiXCR, run by TCRdb on the multiplex PCR reads, gives a single entry per CDR3 protein. Of a few hundred thousand distinct CDR3 sequences in the sample, about 19% were seen once. The sample was blood. Receptors originate from a man between 50 and 59 years old with Graves' ophthalmopathy.

There are a few counts of this clonotype. This rearrangement joins TRBV3-1 to TRBJ1-5; 9 nucleotides line up with TRBD1. Trimming took 4 bases from V and 4 from J; bases not matched to a gene: 8. Germline loops: CDR1 LGHDT, CDR2 YNNKEL (reference sequence). This CDR3 region has 16 residues. CDR3 amino acids: CASSRTGAGGNQPQHF. The CDR3 DNA follows: TGTGCCAGCAGCCGGACAGGGGCGGGTGGTAATCAGCCCCAGCATTTT.

This clonotype was observed a handful of times. This rearrangement joins TRBV27 to TRBJ2-1, with D tentatively TRBD1 (6 bases). V dropped 7 bases and J dropped 0 bases, with 13 bases sitting between them. The CDR3 sequence is 15 residues long. Germline assignment: CDR1 MNHEY and CDR2 SMNVEV (reference sequence). The CDR3 sequence is CASTPGQSSYNEQFF. For the CDR3, the DNA is TGTGCCAGCACCCCTGGACAGAGCTCCTACAATGAGCAGTTCTTC.

This clonotype has at least ten counts. The rearrangement uses TRBV7-3 and TRBJ2-7, with 7 nucleotides matching TRBD2. Per germline, CDR1 SGHTA and CDR2 FQGTGA. This CDR3 is built from 15 residues. Losses at the gene ends were 2 bases for V and 4 bases for J; bases not matched to a gene: 8. Here the CDR3 reads CASSLEGGSRYEQYF. CDR3 DNA: TGTGCCAGCAGCTTAGAAGGCGGGAGTAGGTACGAGCAGTACTTC.

This clonotype has ten or more counts. V is TRBV10-3 and J is TRBJ2-7; the D call may be TRBD1 or TRBD2 (5 bases each). The CDR3 is 15 amino acids. The V gene's germline CDR1 is ENHRY and CDR2 SYGVKD. Trimming removed 2 bases at V and 4 bases at J, with 15 bases between. CDR3 region: CAISEPGTVVYEQYF. CDR3 in DNA: TGTGCCATCAGTGAGCCCGGGACGGTAGTTTACGAGCAGTACTTC.

This rearrangement joins TRBV5-4 to TRBJ2-3, with D perhaps matching TRBD1 (6 bases). Trimming left V 2 bases short and J 4 bases short, with 8 bases between. CDR3 size: 13 residues. In germline, CDR1 is SGHNT, CDR2 YYREEE (reference sequence). The CDR3 DNA follows: TGTGCCAGCAGCTTAACAGGGCCAGATACGCAGTATTTT. Protein product: CASSLTGPDTQYF.

Many counts were recorded for this clonotype. The J gene is TRBJ1-1, the V gene TRBV28; D ambiguous. The CDR3 sequence is 13 residues long. Trimming removed 5 bases from V and 5 bases from J, with 12 bases in between. Germline assignment: CDR1 MDHEN and CDR2 SYDVKM. CDR3 coding DNA: TGTGCCAGCAGTCGGGGTTCTACGACTGAAGCTTTCTTT. Translating gives CASSRGSTTEAFF.

A few counts support this clonotype. V and J are TRBV28 and TRBJ1-2; D remains unclear. The CDR3 extends over 13 amino acids. The V end lost 5 bases, the J end lost 8 bases, and 15 bases lay between the germline ends. From germline, CDR1 is MDHEN and CDR2 SYDVKM. The CDR3 reads CASSPPGPEGYTF. In nucleotides, the CDR3 is TGTGCCAGCAGTCCCCCCGGCCCCGAGGGCTACACCTTC.

This clonotype was counted many times. The gene calls are TRBV7-9 and TRBJ1-2; 11 positions agree with TRBD1. Germline assignment: CDR1 SEHNR and CDR2 FQNEAQ (reference sequence). This CDR3 has 13 amino acids. Trimming cost V 6 bases and J 5 bases; bases outside gene matches: 2. CDR3 sequence reads: CASSWDRGYGYTF. The CDR3, as DNA: TGTGCCAGCAGTTGGGACAGGGGGTATGGCTACACCTTC.

Many counts were recorded for this clonotype. V gene TRBV12-3 or TRBV12-4 combines with J gene TRBJ2-7; 7 bases fit TRBD2. This CDR3 has 15 amino acids. Losses at the gene ends were 5 bases for V and 3 bases for J; bases not matched to a gene: 10. CDR3 residues: CASSRGLESFYEQYF. In DNA, the CDR3 is TGTGCCAGCAGTAGAGGACTAGAAAGCTTCTACGAGCAGTACTTC.

There are many counts of this clonotype. The J gene is TRBJ2-5, the V gene TRBV7-9; no clear D gene. From germline, CDR1 is SEHNR and CDR2 FQNEAQ (reference sequence). The CDR3 length is 14 residues. Trimming took 0 bases from V and 3 from J, leaving 8 bases between them. The CDR3 DNA reads as TGTGCCAGCAGCTTAGCTGGGGTGAAAGAGACCCAGTACTTC. Amino acids: CASSLAGVKETQYF. The full variable domain, completed using reference TRBV7-9 and TRBJ2-5, is DTGVSQNPRHKITKRGQNVTFRCDPISEHNRLYWYRQTLGQGPEFLTYFQNEAQLEKSRLLSDRFSAERPKGSFSTLEIQRTEQGDSAMYLCASSLAGVKETQYFGPGTRLLVL.

This clonotype occurred many times. This chain joins TRBV6-1 and TRBJ2-3; TRBD2 matches at 7 bases. V was pared by 5 bases and J by 6 bases, with 11 bases of the junction left unmatched. Germline CDR1 is MNHNS and CDR2 is SASEGT. This CDR3 contains 15 residues. DNA of the CDR3: TGTGCCAGCAGTTACTCCGCGGGAGTCATTGATACGCAGTATTTT. Translated, it gives CASSYSAGVIDTQYF.

The CDR3 sequence: CATSGLGQKKDTQYF. CDR3 sequence (DNA): TGTGCCACCAGCGGCTTGGGACAGAAGAAAGATACGCAGTATTTT. The chain couples TRBV15 to TRBJ2-3; 7 positions match TRBD1. The germline V gene has CDR1 LNHNV and CDR2 YYDKDF (reference sequence). The CDR3 spans 15 residues. Unmatched junction bases numbered 10, after V lost 5 bases and J lost 5 bases.

V usage is TRBV5-4 and J usage is TRBJ2-5, with 7 positions matching TRBD1. Germline V gives CDR1 SGHNT, CDR2 YYREEE (reference sequence). V lost 2 bases, J lost 3 bases, and 7 bases stayed unmatched. The CDR3 sequence is 15 residues long. CDR3 region: CASSFDPGQKETQYF. Written as DNA, the CDR3 is TGTGCCAGCAGCTTTGACCCGGGACAGAAAGAGACCCAGTACTTC.